The clone carrying this T cell receptor (beta chain) was detected many times. These data belong to a study of T-cell reconstitution after alpha-beta-depleted transplantation in children. Preparation of the TCRbeta library involved a method that used unique molecular identifiers. TCRdb itself ran the PCR reads through MiXCR, one entry per CDR3 protein. The repertoire includes 600,000 to 700,000 distinct CDR3 sequences, around 17% of them detected once, and 1.1% sits in the top ten. The CDR3 runs 14 residues. Germline trimming cut 0 bases from V and 7 bases from J; bases unmatched to any gene: 4. The input for sequencing was PBMCs from the stem cell graft donor, taken from the stem cell graft. The chain is built from TRBV12-3 or TRBV12-4 and TRBJ2-7; 9 bases agree with TRBD1. The clonotype was recovered from a human donor who donated a stem cell graft to a child with acute myeloid leukemia. This CDR3 is CASSLAGQGREQYF. CDR3 DNA sequence: TGTGCCAGCAGTTTAGCGGGACAGGGCAGGGAGCAGTACTTC.